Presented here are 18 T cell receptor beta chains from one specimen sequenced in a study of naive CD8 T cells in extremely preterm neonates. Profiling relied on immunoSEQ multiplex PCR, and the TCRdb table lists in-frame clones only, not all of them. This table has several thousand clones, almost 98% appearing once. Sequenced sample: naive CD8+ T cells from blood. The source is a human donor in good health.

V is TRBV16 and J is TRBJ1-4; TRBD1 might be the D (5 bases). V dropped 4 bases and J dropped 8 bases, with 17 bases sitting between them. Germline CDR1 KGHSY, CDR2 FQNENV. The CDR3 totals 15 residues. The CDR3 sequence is CASSLHGGGREKLFF. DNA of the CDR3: TGTGCCAGCAGCCTACACGGGGGTGGAAGAGAAAAACTGTTTTTT.

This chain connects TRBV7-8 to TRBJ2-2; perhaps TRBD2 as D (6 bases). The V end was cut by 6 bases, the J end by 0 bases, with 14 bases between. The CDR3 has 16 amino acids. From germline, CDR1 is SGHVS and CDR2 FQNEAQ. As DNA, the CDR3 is TGTGCCAGCAGTTCCCCGTGGGGGGCGAACACCGGGGAGCTGTTTTTT. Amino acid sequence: CASSSPWGANTGELFF. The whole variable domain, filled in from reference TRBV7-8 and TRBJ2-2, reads GAGVSQSPRYKVAKRGQDVALRCDPISGHVSLFWYQQALGQGPEFLTYFQNEAQLDKSGLPSDRFFAERPEGSVSTLKIQRTQQEDSAVYLCASSSPWGANTGELFFGEGSRLTVL.

The CDR3 region has the DNA TGTGCCAGCGATGATCAGGGGTCCCCTGAAGCTTTCTTT. Amino acids: CASDDQGSPEAFF. The V and J genes are TRBV28 and TRBJ1-1, with a possible D match to TRBD1 (6 bases). The V end lost 8 bases, the J end lost 6 bases, and 16 bases lay between the germline ends. The CDR3 loop spans 13 amino acids. Germline values: CDR1 MDHEN, CDR2 SYDVKM.

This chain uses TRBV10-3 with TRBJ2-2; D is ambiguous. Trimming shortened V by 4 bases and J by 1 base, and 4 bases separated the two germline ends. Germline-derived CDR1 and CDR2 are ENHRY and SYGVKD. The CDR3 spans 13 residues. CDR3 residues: CAISAGNTGELFF. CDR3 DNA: TGTGCCATCAGTGCCGGGAACACCGGGGAGCTGTTTTTT.

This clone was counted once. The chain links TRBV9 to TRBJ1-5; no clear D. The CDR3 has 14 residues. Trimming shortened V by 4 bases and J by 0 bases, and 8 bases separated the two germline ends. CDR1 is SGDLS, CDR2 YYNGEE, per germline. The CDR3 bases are TGTGCCAGCAGCTCCACATATAGCAATCAGCCCCAGCATTTT. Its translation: CASSSTYSNQPQHF. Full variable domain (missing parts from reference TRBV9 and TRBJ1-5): DSGVTQTPKHLITATGQRVTLRCSPRSGDLSVYWYQQSLDQGLQFLIQYYNGEERAKGNILERFSAQQFPDLHSELNLSSLELGDSALYFCASSSTYSNQPQHFGDGTRLSIL.

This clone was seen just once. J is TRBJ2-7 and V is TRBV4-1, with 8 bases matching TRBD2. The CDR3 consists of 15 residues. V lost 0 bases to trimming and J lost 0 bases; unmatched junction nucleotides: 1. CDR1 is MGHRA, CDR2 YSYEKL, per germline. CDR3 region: CASSQEAGGSYEQYF. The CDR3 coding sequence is TGCGCCAGCAGCCAAGAGGCGGGGGGCTCCTACGAGCAGTACTTC.

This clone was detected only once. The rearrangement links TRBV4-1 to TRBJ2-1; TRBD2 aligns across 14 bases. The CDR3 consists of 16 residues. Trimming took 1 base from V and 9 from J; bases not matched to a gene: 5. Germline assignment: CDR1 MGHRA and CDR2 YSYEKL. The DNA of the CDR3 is TGCGCCAGCAGCCAAGTGACTAGCGGGAGGGCCCCTGAGCAGTTCTTC. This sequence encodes CASSQVTSGRAPEQFF.

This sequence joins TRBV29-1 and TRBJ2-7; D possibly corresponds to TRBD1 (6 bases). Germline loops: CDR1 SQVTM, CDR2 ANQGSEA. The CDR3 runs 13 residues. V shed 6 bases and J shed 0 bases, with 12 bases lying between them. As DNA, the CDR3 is TGCAGCGTACAGGGAAAGAGCTCCTACGAGCAGTACTTC. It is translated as CSVQGKSSYEQYF.

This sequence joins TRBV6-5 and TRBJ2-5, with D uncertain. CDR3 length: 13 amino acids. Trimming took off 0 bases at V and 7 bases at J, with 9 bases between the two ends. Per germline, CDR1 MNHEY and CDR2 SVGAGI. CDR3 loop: CASSYSVTGTQYF. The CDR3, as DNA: TGTGCCAGCAGTTACTCGGTTACTGGGACCCAGTACTTC.

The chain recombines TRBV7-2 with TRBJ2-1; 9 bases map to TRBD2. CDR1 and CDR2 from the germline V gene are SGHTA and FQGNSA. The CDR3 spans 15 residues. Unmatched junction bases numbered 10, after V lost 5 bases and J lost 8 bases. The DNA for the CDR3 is TGTGCCAGCAGCACCCGACTAGCGGTTCGGGATGAGCAGTTCTTC. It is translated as CASSTRLAVRDEQFF. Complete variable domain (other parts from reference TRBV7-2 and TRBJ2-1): GAGVSQSPSNKVTEKGKDVELRCDPISGHTALYWYRQSLGQGLEFLIYFQGNSAPDKSGLPSDRFSAERTGGSVSTLTIQRTQQEDSAVYLCASSTRLAVRDEQFFGPGTRLTVL.

The CDR3 spells CASSSSSGRFLTGELFF. As DNA, the CDR3 is TGTGCCAGCAGCTCAAGTAGCGGGAGATTCTTAACCGGGGAGCTGTTTTTT. The chain couples TRBV7-9 to TRBJ2-2, with TRBD2 matching 9 bases. Germline lookup yields CDR1 SEHNR and CDR2 FQNEAQ (reference sequence). Trimming cost V 4 bases and J 5 bases; bases outside gene matches: 11. The CDR3 contains 17 residues.

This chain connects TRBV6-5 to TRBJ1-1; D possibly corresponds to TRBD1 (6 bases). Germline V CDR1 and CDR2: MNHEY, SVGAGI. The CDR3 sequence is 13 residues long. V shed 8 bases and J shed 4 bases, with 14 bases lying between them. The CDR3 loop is CASAVQGTTEAFF. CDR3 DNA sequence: TGTGCCAGCGCGGTACAGGGCACCACTGAAGCTTTCTTT.

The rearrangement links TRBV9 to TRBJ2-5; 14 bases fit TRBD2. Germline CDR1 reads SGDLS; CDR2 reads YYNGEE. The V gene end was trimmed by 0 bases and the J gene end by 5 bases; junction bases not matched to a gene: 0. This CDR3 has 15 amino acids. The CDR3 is CASSVGLAGGETQYF. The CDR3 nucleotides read TGTGCCAGCAGCGTAGGACTAGCGGGAGGGGAGACCCAGTACTTC.

CDR3: CASSQGIQGTEAFF. CDR3 bases: TGCGCCAGCAGCCAAGGGATTCAGGGCACTGAAGCTTTCTTT. The chain links TRBV4-1 to TRBJ1-1; D is perhaps TRBD1 (5 bases). V dropped 1 base and J dropped 4 bases, with 10 bases sitting between them. Germline assignment: CDR1 MGHRA and CDR2 YSYEKL. The CDR3 spans 14 residues.

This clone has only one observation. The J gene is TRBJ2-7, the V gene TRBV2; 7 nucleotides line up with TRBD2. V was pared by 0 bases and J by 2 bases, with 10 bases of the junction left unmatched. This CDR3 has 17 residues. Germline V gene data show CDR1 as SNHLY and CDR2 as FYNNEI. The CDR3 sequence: CASSEAHLAEGTYEQYF. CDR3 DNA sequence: TGTGCCAGCAGTGAAGCACACCTAGCGGAGGGGACCTACGAGCAGTACTTC.

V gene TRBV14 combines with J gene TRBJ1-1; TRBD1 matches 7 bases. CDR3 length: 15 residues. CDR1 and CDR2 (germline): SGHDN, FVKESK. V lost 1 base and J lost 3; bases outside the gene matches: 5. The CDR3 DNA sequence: TGTGCCAGCAGCCAAGGAGGAGGGGGCCACACTGAAGCTTTCTTT. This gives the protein CASSQGGGGHTEAFF.

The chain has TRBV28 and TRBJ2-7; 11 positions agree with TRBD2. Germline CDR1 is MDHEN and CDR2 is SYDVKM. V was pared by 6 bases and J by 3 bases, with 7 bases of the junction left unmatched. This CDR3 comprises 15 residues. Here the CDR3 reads CASRIGLAGYYEQYF. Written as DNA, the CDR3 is TGTGCCAGCAGAATCGGACTAGCGGGTTACTACGAGCAGTACTTC.

The CDR3 DNA follows: TGTGCCAGCAGTTACTCGAACTTAAACATTCAGTACTTC. It translates to CASSYSNLNIQYF. The chain carries TRBV6-5 and TRBJ2-4, with D uncertain. Germline CDR1 and CDR2: MNHEY and SVGAGI. This CDR3 has 13 amino acids. V was clipped by 0 bases and J by 6 bases, with 6 bases between them.